Presented here are 25 T cell receptor beta chains from one specimen sequenced in a study of cytomegalovirus exposure and HLA in healthy donors. Vbeta (60) and Jbeta (13) primers were used in the PCR. Only in-frame clones appear in the TCRdb table, and some are missing; sequencing was by immunoSEQ multiplex PCR. The table has 100,000 to 150,000 clones, approximately 80% seen once. Sequencing was performed on PBMCs. The receptors were gathered from a woman younger than 30 in good health and CMV-seronegative.

The gene calls are TRBV15 and TRBJ2-1; D perhaps matches TRBD2 (6 bases). There are 16 residues in the CDR3. Germline values: CDR1 LNHNV, CDR2 YYDKDF (reference sequence). Deletions cut 0 bases from V and 3 bases from J, with 12 bases between. Written as DNA, the CDR3 is TGTGCCACCAGCAGAGACAGGAGGGTGAGCTACAATGAGCAGTTCTTC. Protein: CATSRDRRVSYNEQFF.

The chain uses TRBV7-2 and TRBJ2-5, with 9 bases lining up with TRBD1. The length of the CDR3 is 16 residues. Germline assignment: CDR1 SGHTA and CDR2 FQGNSA. With 4 bases clipped from V and 4 bases from J, the junction kept 10 bases outside the gene matches. The CDR3 spells CASSSQPGQGRETQYF. CDR3 bases: TGTGCCAGCAGCTCCCAACCGGGACAGGGACGAGAGACCCAGTACTTC.

In its sample, this clone was seen a few times. The chain couples TRBV6-5 to TRBJ1-3, with TRBD1 as a possible D gene (6 bases). Germline V lookup: CDR1 MNHEY, CDR2 SVGAGI. The length of the CDR3 is 15 residues. Trimming removed 2 bases from V and 2 bases from J, with 10 bases in between. The CDR3 sequence is CASSYDGGPGNTIYF. CDR3 in DNA: TGTGCCAGCAGTTACGACGGGGGGCCTGGAAACACCATATATTTT.

V and J are TRBV6-6 and TRBJ1-1; a possible D gene is TRBD1 (5 bases). CDR3 length: 16 residues. V was cut by 6 bases and J by 0 bases, with 17 bases left in between. Germline V gives CDR1 MNHNY, CDR2 SVGAGI (reference sequence). The CDR3 DNA reads TGTGCCAGCAGCCCCGGGAGCGGGGGACTGAACACTGAAGCTTTCTTT. Amino acids: CASSPGSGGLNTEAFF.

This clone was seen just once. The chain combines TRBV6-6 with TRBJ2-3; D might be TRBD2 (6 bases). The CDR3 length is 14 residues. The V end lost 6 bases, the J end lost 9 bases, and 19 bases lay between the germline ends. Germline CDR1 MNHNY, CDR2 SVGAGI (reference sequence). The CDR3 loop reads CASSPGGFAVTQYF. CDR3 sequence (DNA): TGTGCCAGCAGCCCCGGAGGGTTCGCGGTGACGCAGTATTTT.

The chain carries TRBV4-3 and TRBJ1-6; 8 bases match TRBD1. This CDR3 is 13 amino acids long. Looked up from germline, CDR1 is LGHNA and CDR2 is YSLEER. V dropped 6 bases and J dropped 9; count of bases not matched to a gene: 4. The chain's CDR3 is CASRDRGSSPLHF. The CDR3, as DNA: TGCGCCAGCAGAGACAGGGGCTCTTCACCCCTCCACTTT.

This clone was picked up one time. The chain combines TRBV29-1 with TRBJ2-1, with D perhaps TRBD2 (5 bases). V lost 5 bases and J 7 bases, leaving 24 bases between the germline ends. The CDR3 has 16 residues. Germline V CDR1 and CDR2: SQVTM, ANQGSEA. Here the CDR3 reads CSVLGLERERWNEQFF. The CDR3 DNA reads TGCAGCGTTCTCGGGTTGGAGAGGGAAAGGTGGAATGAGCAGTTCTTC.

The chain carries TRBV7-2 and TRBJ1-2, with 8 nucleotides matching TRBD1. CDR3 length: 16 amino acids. V gave up 6 bases and J gave up 3 bases; unmatched junction bases: 12. Looked up from germline, CDR1 is SGHTA and CDR2 is FQGNSA. CDR3 residues: CASSNYGTGRYYGYTF. The CDR3 nucleotides read TGTGCCAGCAGTAACTATGGGACAGGTCGCTACTATGGCTACACCTTC.

This chain joins TRBV27 and TRBJ1-1; 7 nucleotides agree with TRBD1. This CDR3 has 13 residues. V lost 5 bases to trimming and J lost 8 bases; unmatched junction nucleotides: 8. The germline gives CDR1 MNHEY, CDR2 SMNVEV (reference sequence). The chain's CDR3 is CASSIVGGAEAFF. The CDR3 coding sequence is TGTGCCAGCAGTATAGTAGGGGGCGCGGAAGCTTTCTTT.

This chain links TRBV7-2 with TRBJ1-1, with unresolved D. V lost 1 base and J lost 7, with 10 bases in between. The CDR3 covers 13 residues. Looked up from germline, CDR1 is SGHTA and CDR2 is FQGNSA. As DNA, the CDR3 is TGTGCCAGCAGCTTAGTAAGAGGAAGTGAAGCTTTCTTT. Translation: CASSLVRGSEAFF.

Comments on this clone: Distinct nucleotide sequences in the sample also encode this CDR3. This chain links TRBV18 with TRBJ1-1, with D unclear. The V gene's germline CDR1 is KGHSH and CDR2 LQKENI. V lost 2 bases and J 1 base, leaving 5 bases between the germline ends. The CDR3 sequence is 13 residues long. In DNA, the CDR3 is TGTGCCAGCTCACCATCAGGGAACACTGAAGCTTTCTTT. Protein sequence: CASSPSGNTEAFF.

To note about this clone: Other DNA sequences in the sample encode the same CDR3. The rearrangement links TRBV2 to TRBJ1-5, with D perhaps TRBD1 (5 bases). The germline CDR1 and CDR2 sequences are SNHLY and FYNNEI. The CDR3 extends over 15 amino acids. V was shortened by 3 bases and J by 0 bases, with 9 bases between the two germline ends. In nucleotides, the CDR3 is TGTGCCAGCAGTGACAGGACAAATAGCAATCAGCCCCAGCATTTT. Translation gives CASSDRTNSNQPQHF.

The V gene is TRBV5-5, the J gene TRBJ2-2; D not certain. Germline V gives CDR1 SGHKS, CDR2 YYEKEE (reference sequence). Between the trimmed V and J ends, which lost 0 bases and 1 base, there was a span of 7 bases. CDR3 length: 15 residues. DNA for the CDR3: TGTGCCAGCAGCTTGGGAGGTGGGAACACCGGGGAGCTGTTTTTT. Its translation is CASSLGGGNTGELFF.

The chain employs TRBV7-9 and TRBJ1-3; TRBD1 matches 10 bases. The trim removed 7 bases at V and 2 bases at J, leaving 8 bases unmatched. The germline gives CDR1 SEHNR, CDR2 FQNEAQ (reference sequence). The CDR3 consists of 16 residues. CDR3 sequence (DNA): TGTGCCAGCAACTACGCCGACAGGGGGCCTGGAAACACCATATATTTT. This translates into CASNYADRGPGNTIYF.

This clone has only one observation. The chain carries TRBV5-4 and TRBJ2-7; D is possibly TRBD2 (5 bases). The length of the CDR3 is 13 residues. CDR1 and CDR2 (germline): SGHNT, YYREEE (reference sequence). The ends were cut back, 1 base at V and 5 bases at J, with 10 bases in the middle. CDR3 DNA sequence: TGTGCCAGCAGCTTGCGGGGTGCGGACGAGCAGTACTTC. Its translation is CASSLRGADEQYF. Variable domain in full (rest from reference TRBV5-4 and TRBJ2-7): ETGVTQSPTHLIKTRGQQVTLRCSSQSGHNTVSWYQQALGQGPQFIFQYYREEENGRGNFPPRFSGLQFPNYSSELNVNALELDDSALYLCASSLRGADEQYFGPGTRLTVT.

This clone was observed a handful of times. The CDR3 spells CSVERQMNTEAFF. As DNA, the CDR3 is TGCAGCGTTGAGAGACAGATGAACACTGAAGCTTTCTTT. The J gene is TRBJ1-1, the V gene TRBV29-1; D is perhaps TRBD1 (5 bases). The germline V gene encodes CDR1 SQVTM and CDR2 ANQGSEA. The CDR3 is made up of 13 amino acids. V shed 3 bases and J shed 0 bases, with 8 bases lying between them.

The rearrangement links TRBV6-5 to TRBJ2-6; D ambiguous. Germline CDR1 is MNHEY and CDR2 is SVGAGI. V was clipped by 2 bases and J by 0 bases, with 8 bases between them. The CDR3 extends over 16 amino acids. The DNA of the CDR3 is TGTGCCAGCAGTTACGGAGTGAACTCTGGGGCCAACGTCCTGACTTTC. This gives the protein CASSYGVNSGANVLTF.

This clone showed up just once. The chain couples TRBV9 to TRBJ2-1, with 13 bases identical to TRBD2. Germline V lookup: CDR1 SGDLS, CDR2 YYNGEE. CDR3 size: 15 residues. Unmatched junction bases numbered 6, after V lost 3 bases and J lost 9 bases. The CDR3 reads CASSGTSGGGGEQFF. CDR3 coding DNA: TGTGCCAGCAGCGGTACTAGCGGGGGGGGTGGTGAGCAGTTCTTC.

This clone was counted only a few times. The V call is TRBV6-1, the J call TRBJ1-2; TRBD1 matches at 9 bases. This CDR3 is built from 16 residues. V shed 3 bases, J shed 4 bases, and the junction held 9 bases outside the gene matches. Per the germline V gene, CDR1 is MNHNS and CDR2 is SASEGT. The CDR3 is CASSDIWGTGIYGYTF. The CDR3 DNA sequence: TGTGCCAGCAGTGACATTTGGGGGACAGGGATCTATGGCTACACCTTC.

To note about this clone: A junction end diverges from the germline sequence, so it may reflect a read error. This rearrangement joins TRBV7-9 to TRBJ1-1; D gene ambiguous. The CDR3 has 18 residues. Per the germline V gene, CDR1 is SEHNR and CDR2 is FQNEAQ (reference sequence). CDR3 residues: CSSSSPVSVGFPNTEAFF. The CDR3 DNA reads TGTTCCAGCAGCTCACCTGTTAGCGTGGGGTTCCCGAACACTGAAGCTTTCTTT.

V is TRBV7-2 and J is TRBJ2-2; TRBD2 agrees at 10 bases. Per germline, CDR1 SGHTA and CDR2 FQGNSA. The CDR3 is made up of 19 amino acids. The V and J ends lost 5 bases and 4 bases, in that order; junction bases with no gene match: 16. For the CDR3, the DNA is TGTGCCAGCAGCCCAACGGGACTAGCGCTACCGATCGGCACCGGGGAGCTGTTTTTT. This encodes CASSPTGLALPIGTGELFF. The variable domain in full, with the rest retrieved from reference TRBV7-2 and TRBJ2-2, is GAGVSQSPSNKVTEKGKDVELRCDPISGHTALYWYRQSLGQGLEFLIYFQGNSAPDKSGLPSDRFSAERTGGSVSTLTIQRTQQEDSAVYLCASSPTGLALPIGTGELFFGEGSRLTVL.

Only a few counts were recorded for this clone. The CDR3 DNA is TGTGCCAGCAGCTCTGGGGCGGGAGGAACCTACAATGAGCAGTTCTTC. Protein product: CASSSGAGGTYNEQFF. The chain links TRBV5-8 to TRBJ2-1; TRBD2 aligns across 8 bases. V dropped 3 bases and J dropped 2; count of bases not matched to a gene: 7. The CDR3 runs 16 residues. Per the germline V gene, CDR1 is SGHTS and CDR2 is YDEGEE.

This clone is a singleton in its sample. The genes are TRBV19 and TRBJ1-4; 9 bases are a match to TRBD1. The junction had 6 bases not matched to a gene; V was cut back by 5 bases and J by 2 bases. Germline-derived CDR1 and CDR2 are LNHDA and SQIVND (reference sequence). This CDR3 is built from 16 residues. The CDR3 is CASSLTGGATNEKLFF. The CDR3 nucleotides read TGTGCCAGTAGTCTAACAGGGGGCGCCACTAATGAAAAACTGTTTTTT.

This clone was counted between two and nine times. This CDR3 is CASSQGQERGGLADTQYF. CDR3 DNA sequence: TGTGCCAGCAGCCAAGGGCAGGAGCGGGGGGGCCTCGCAGATACGCAGTATTTT. The chain links TRBV4-2 to TRBJ2-3; 10 nucleotides line up with TRBD2. The CDR3 sequence is 18 residues long. Trimming cost V 1 base and J 4 bases; bases outside gene matches: 11. Germline CDR1 and CDR2: LGHNA and YNFKEQ.

Of note for this clone: This CDR3 is also generated by other DNA sequences in the sample. The V call is TRBV6-1, the J call TRBJ1-1; the D is unclear. V was shortened by 3 bases and J by 3 bases, with 5 bases between the two germline ends. Per the germline V gene, CDR1 is MNHNS and CDR2 is SASEGT. CDR3 length: 12 amino acids. Written as DNA, the CDR3 is TGTGCCAGCAGTGAGTCCTACACTGAAGCTTTCTTT. Translated: CASSESYTEAFF.